This TCR beta chain was retrieved from a study of human T cells and chemical hapten exposure. TCRdb reanalysed the RACE reads using MiXCR and keeps one entry per CDR3 protein. The repertoire holds tens of thousands of distinct CDR3 sequences, with 13% as singletons. Specified time point: patch test 3, about 24 weeks after DPC sensitization. Regarding treatment: therapeutic diphenylcyclopropenone sensitization with weekly scalp DPC. From germline, CDR1 is SEHNR and CDR2 FQNEAQ (reference sequence). This CDR3 has 13 amino acids. V lost 5 bases, J lost 3 bases, and 11 bases lay in between. This clonotype has ten or more counts.

This receptor was obtained from a woman in her 50s with alopecia areata. Some clones in this sample may be carry-over from other donors' samples. V is TRBV7-9 and J is TRBJ2-7; D is undetermined. The starting material was whole blood, obtained in connection with sensitization to the hapten diphenylcyclopropenone (DPC). CDR3 DNA: TGTGCCAGCAGCCGAAGCCGTGGCTACGAGCAGTACTTC. This encodes CASSRSRGYEQYF.